This T cell receptor beta chain was sequenced during a study of T cells expressing NK-cell markers. Study-wide context: Investigators obtained TCR beta repertoires from sorted CD3+CD56+NKG2C+, CD3+CD56+NKG2C- and CD3+CD56-NKG2C+ T cells. Study-level findings and limits: Several donors likewise had their CD3+CD56-NKG2C+ fraction led by these clonotypes. What remained unclear was the HCMV specificity of expanded NKG2C+ T cell clones.

UMI-tagged 5'RACE template switching yielded the TCR beta cDNA. Using the 5' RACE reads, TCRdb records one entry per CDR3 protein without DNA. This sample's table reports approximately 150,000 distinct CDR3 sequences. Comments on this clonotype: Its matching antigen is unknown.

This clonotype was sampled from a man between 18 and 29 years old in good health. Sequencing was carried out using blood T cells: a sorted CD56 or NKG2C T cell subset, CD4+ or CD8+ T cells, or bulk PBMC T cells (not recorded which).

This CDR3 reads CASSQEWGDYEQYF. This chain connects TRBV3-1 to TRBJ2-7; there is no DNA to check the TCRdb D call of TRBD1. CDR1 and CDR2 from the germline V gene are LGHDT and YNNKEL (reference sequence). The CDR3 contains 14 residues.